A single sample is the source of the 4 T cell receptor beta chains below, sequenced in a study of identical twins. Via MiXCR, TCRdb re-called the 5' RACE reads, giving one row per CDR3 protein. The repertoire holds roughly 480,000 distinct CDR3 sequences, roughly 26% seen once, with about 3% in the top ten. The same data also went into a second study, on T cells expressing NK-cell markers.

Material: CD4+ T cells sorted from blood. The source is a woman younger than 35 in good health.

A few counts support this clonotype. The CDR3 nucleotides are TGCGCCAGCAGCTTGACAGGGGAAGGTTACATCAATGAGCAGTTCTTC. Its protein product is CASSLTGEGYINEQFF. The rearrangement uses TRBV5-1 and TRBJ2-1; 7 positions match TRBD1. After removal of 1 base from V and 6 bases from J, the junction contained 10 bases not matched to a gene. This CDR3 has 16 residues. Germline CDR1 reads SGHRS; CDR2 reads YFSETQ. The full variable domain, its missing parts supplied by reference TRBV5-1 and TRBJ2-1, is KAGVTQTPRYLIKTRGQQVTLSCSPISGHRSVSWYQQTPGQGLQFLFEYFSETQRNKGNFPGRFSGRQFSNSRSEMNVSTLELGDSALYLCASSLTGEGYINEQFFGPGTRLTVL.

As concerns this clonotype: Germline and junction disagree at one end, which may indicate a read error. The chain joins TRBV28 to TRBJ2-6; 7 bases match TRBD1. Germline V CDR1 and CDR2: MDHEN, SYDVKM. This CDR3 is built from 13 residues. Here the CDR3 DNA reads TGTGCCAGCAGTTTTCCCAGCGCCAGGGGGATGGCTTTC. It codes for CASSFPSARGMAF.

The V call is TRBV6-5, the J call TRBJ2-2; unclear D gene. Trimming left V 5 bases short and J 5 bases short, with 6 bases between. The CDR3 length is 12 residues. Germline CDR1 and CDR2: MNHEY and SVGAGI. CDR3 amino acids: CASSRATGELFF. The CDR3 DNA sequence: TGTGCCAGCAGTCGCGCGACCGGGGAGCTGTTTTTT.

This clonotype showed up just a few times. This chain uses TRBV20-1 with TRBJ2-1; D unclear. The CDR3 has 11 residues. Trimming left V 5 bases short and J 7 bases short, with 9 bases between. The germline CDR1 and CDR2 sequences are DFQATT and SNEGSKA (reference sequence). For the CDR3, the DNA is TGCAGTGCTGGGATTTGGAATGAGCAGTTCTTC. Protein product: CSAGIWNEQFF.